Listed below are T cell receptor beta chains from one sample, sequenced in a study of human T cells and chemical hapten exposure. TCRdb reanalysed the RACE reads using MiXCR and keeps one entry per CDR3 protein. The sample lists some 40,000 distinct CDR3 sequences, about 3.7% occurring once. The sequenced sample was whole blood. These receptors came from a human donor in good health. Some clones in this sample may be carry-over from other donors' samples. CDR3s leave out the opening cysteine and the closing phenylalanine or tryptophan. Fields, in order: clone size, J gene, V gene, CDR3 protein. Clone size appears in some rows only: once, few, many, or a class for an expanded clone.

many TRBJ2-5 TRBV28 ASSLPGRRGQETQY
few TRBJ2-7 TRBV5-4 ASSLDPAGTDYEQY
many TRBJ1-1 TRBV12-3/TRBV12-4 ASSFGGEAF
NA TRBJ1-2 TRBV20-1 SASQGAPPPFYGYT
NA TRBJ1-5 TRBV18 ASSQTKDQPQH
many TRBJ2-3 TRBV18 ASFTGRGIDTQY
many TRBJ1-2 TRBV20-1 SAAHRGRSYGYT
NA TRBJ1-1 TRBV12-3/TRBV12-4 ASSLRQGVSTEAF
many TRBJ2-7 TRBV13 ASSRTGDFSYEQY
many TRBJ2-5 TRBV28 ASRQYQETQY
few TRBJ2-1 TRBV5-1 ASSSHIQGQSYNEQF
few TRBJ1-2 TRBV6-5 ASSYSSGSDYGYT
many TRBJ2-3 TRBV5-1 ASSLGSGRATDTQY
NA TRBJ1-1 TRBV9 ASSGREGGRVGTEAF
many TRBJ1-1 TRBV7-2 ASSSYRGENTEAF
NA TRBJ1-1 TRBV29-1 SVASDSTEAF
many TRBJ2-1 TRBV4-1 ASSLRKGQF
many TRBJ2-7 TRBV6-5 ASSYSRDPRSEQY
NA TRBJ2-1 TRBV6-2/TRBV6-3 ASSYRDRELSEQF
few TRBJ2-7 TRBV18 ASSPQGGEQY
many TRBJ2-3 TRBV29-1 SVSQVLAAPTDTQY
many TRBJ2-7 TRBV7-9 ASSSIRDFYSYEQY
many TRBJ2-7 TRBV3-1 ASSHHSGGPYEQY
few TRBJ2-2 TRBV11-2 ASSSAGTYTGELF
NA TRBJ2-7 TRBV9 ASGTSGSSYEQY
many TRBJ2-3 TRBV9 ASSVGVTDTQY
many TRBJ2-7 TRBV27 ASSFDQGAWPYEQY
medium-sized TRBJ2-1 TRBV4-2 ASSLEWGANNEQF